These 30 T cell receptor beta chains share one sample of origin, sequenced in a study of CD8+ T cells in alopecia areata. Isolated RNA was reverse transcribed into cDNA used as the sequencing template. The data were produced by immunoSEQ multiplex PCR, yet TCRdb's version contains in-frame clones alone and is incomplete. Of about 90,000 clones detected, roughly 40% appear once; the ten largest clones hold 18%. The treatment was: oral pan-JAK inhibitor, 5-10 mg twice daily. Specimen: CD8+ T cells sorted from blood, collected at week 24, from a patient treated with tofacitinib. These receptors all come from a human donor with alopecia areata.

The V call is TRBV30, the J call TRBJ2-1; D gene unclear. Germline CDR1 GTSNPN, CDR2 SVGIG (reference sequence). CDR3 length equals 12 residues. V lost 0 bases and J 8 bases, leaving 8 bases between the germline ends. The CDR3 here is CAWSVVWDEQFF. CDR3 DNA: TGTGCCTGGAGTGTTGTGTGGGATGAGCAGTTCTTC.

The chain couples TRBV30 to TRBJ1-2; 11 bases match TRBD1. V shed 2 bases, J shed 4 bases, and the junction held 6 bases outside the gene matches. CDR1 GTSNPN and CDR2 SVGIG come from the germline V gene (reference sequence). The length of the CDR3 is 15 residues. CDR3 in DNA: TGTGCCTGGAGTAGTTGGACAGGGGGCGTCTATGGCTACACCTTC. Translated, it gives CAWSSWTGGVYGYTF. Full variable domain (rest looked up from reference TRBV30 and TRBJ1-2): SQTIHQWPATLVQPVGSPLSLECTVEGTSNPNLYWYRQAAGRGLQLLFYSVGIGQISSEVPQNLSASRPQDRQFILSSKKLLLSDSGFYLCAWSSWTGGVYGYTFGSGTRLTVV.

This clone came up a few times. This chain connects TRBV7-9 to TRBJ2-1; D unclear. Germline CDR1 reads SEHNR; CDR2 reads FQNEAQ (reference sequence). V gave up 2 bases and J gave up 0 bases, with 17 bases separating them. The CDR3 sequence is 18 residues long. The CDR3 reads CASSLRPRVGSSYNEQFF. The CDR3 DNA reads TGTGCCAGCAGCTTACGGCCTAGGGTGGGAAGCTCCTACAATGAGCAGTTCTTC. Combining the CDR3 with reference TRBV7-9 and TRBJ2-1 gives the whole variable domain DTGVSQNPRHKITKRGQNVTFRCDPISEHNRLYWYRQTLGQGPEFLTYFQNEAQLEKSRLLSDRFSAERPKGSFSTLEIQRTEQGDSAMYLCASSLRPRVGSSYNEQFFGPGTRLTVL.

The CDR3 DNA reads as TGCGCCAGCAGCCAAGAGCCTTTCCGGGGGGATCAGCCCCAGCATTTT. Translated: CASSQEPFRGDQPQHF. J is TRBJ1-5 and V is TRBV4-1; perhaps TRBD1 as D (5 bases). V was pared by 0 bases and J by 5 bases, with 14 bases between. The CDR3 loop spans 16 amino acids. The germline CDR1 and CDR2 sequences are MGHRA and YSYEKL.

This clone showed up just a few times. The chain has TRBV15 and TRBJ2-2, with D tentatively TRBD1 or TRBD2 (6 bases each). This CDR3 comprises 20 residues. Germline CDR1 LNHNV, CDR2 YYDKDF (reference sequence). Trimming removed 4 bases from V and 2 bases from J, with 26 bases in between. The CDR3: CATSKFAPRVRGVNTGELFF. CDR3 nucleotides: TGTGCCACCAGCAAATTCGCGCCCCGGGTTAGGGGGGTTAACACCGGGGAGCTGTTTTTT.

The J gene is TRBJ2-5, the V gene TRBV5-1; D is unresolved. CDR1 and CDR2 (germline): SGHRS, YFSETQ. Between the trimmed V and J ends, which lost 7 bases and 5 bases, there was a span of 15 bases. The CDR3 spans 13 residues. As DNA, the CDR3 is TGCGCCAGCCACCCAGACTTAAGGGAGACCCAGTACTTC. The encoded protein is CASHPDLRETQYF.

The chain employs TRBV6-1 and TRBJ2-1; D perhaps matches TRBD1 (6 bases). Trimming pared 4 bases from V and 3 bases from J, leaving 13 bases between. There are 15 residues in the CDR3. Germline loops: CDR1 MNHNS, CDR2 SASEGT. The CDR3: CASSAQGPIYNEQFF. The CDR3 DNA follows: TGTGCCAGCAGTGCACAGGGTCCCATCTACAATGAGCAGTTCTTC.

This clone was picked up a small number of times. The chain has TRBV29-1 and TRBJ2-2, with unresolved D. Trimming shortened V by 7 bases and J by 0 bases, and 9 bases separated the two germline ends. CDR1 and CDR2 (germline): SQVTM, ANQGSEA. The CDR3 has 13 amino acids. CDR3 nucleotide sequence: TGCAGCGCCCTAGTGGCGAACACCGGGGAGCTGTTTTTT. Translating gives CSALVANTGELFF.

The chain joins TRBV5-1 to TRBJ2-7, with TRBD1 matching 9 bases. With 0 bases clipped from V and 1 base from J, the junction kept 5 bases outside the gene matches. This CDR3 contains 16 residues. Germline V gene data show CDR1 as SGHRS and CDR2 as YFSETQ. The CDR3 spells CASSLDTGGDSYEQYF. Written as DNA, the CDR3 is TGCGCCAGCAGCTTGGATACAGGGGGCGATTCCTACGAGCAGTACTTC.

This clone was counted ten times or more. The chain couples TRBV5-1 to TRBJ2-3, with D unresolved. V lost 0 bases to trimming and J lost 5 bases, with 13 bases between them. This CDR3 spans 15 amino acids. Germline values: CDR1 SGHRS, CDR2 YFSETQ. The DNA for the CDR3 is TGCGCCAGCAGCTTGGCTCAGGTCCCTAGAGATACGCAGTATTTT. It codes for CASSLAQVPRDTQYF.

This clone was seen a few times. This CDR3 reads CASTQTSGSTDTQYF. The CDR3 DNA sequence: TGTGCCAGCACTCAGACTAGCGGCAGCACAGATACGCAGTATTTT. The chain employs TRBV7-8 and TRBJ2-3; TRBD2 matches 9 bases. J gave up 0 bases and V 7 bases, and 5 bases lay outside the gene matches. This CDR3 has 15 amino acids. From germline, CDR1 is SGHVS and CDR2 FQNEAQ.

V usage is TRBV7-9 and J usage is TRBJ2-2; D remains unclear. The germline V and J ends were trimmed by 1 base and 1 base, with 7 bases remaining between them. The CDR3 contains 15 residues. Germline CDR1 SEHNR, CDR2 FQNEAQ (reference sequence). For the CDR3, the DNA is TGTGCCAGCAGCTTAGTCGGCGGGAACACCGGGGAGCTGTTTTTT. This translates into CASSLVGGNTGELFF.

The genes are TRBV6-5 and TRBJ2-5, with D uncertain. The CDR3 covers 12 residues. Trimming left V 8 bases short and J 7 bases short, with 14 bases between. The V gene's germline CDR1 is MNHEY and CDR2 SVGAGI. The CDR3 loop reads CASEAVDGTQYF. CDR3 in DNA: TGTGCCAGCGAAGCAGTCGATGGGACCCAGTACTTC.

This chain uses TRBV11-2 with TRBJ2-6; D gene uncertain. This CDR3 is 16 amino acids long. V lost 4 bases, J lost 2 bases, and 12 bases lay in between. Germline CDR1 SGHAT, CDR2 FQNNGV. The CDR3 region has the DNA TGTGCCAGCAGCTCCCCTTGGGCTGCTGGGGCCAACGTCCTGACTTTC. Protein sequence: CASSSPWAAGANVLTF.

Here the CDR3 DNA reads TGTGCCAGCAGCGATGGGACTAGCGGGAGAAGTGGGCCCTACGAGCAGTACTTC. Translating gives CASSDGTSGRSGPYEQYF. The gene calls are TRBV9 and TRBJ2-7; 14 nucleotides line up with TRBD2. CDR3 length: 18 residues. The germline V gene has CDR1 SGDLS and CDR2 YYNGEE. V trimming: 3 bases; J trimming: 2 bases; junction bases outside the gene matches: 10. The full variable domain, its missing parts supplied by reference TRBV9 and TRBJ2-7, is DSGVTQTPKHLITATGQRVTLRCSPRSGDLSVYWYQQSLDQGLQFLIQYYNGEERAKGNILERFSAQQFPDLHSELNLSSLELGDSALYFCASSDGTSGRSGPYEQYFGPGTRLTVT.

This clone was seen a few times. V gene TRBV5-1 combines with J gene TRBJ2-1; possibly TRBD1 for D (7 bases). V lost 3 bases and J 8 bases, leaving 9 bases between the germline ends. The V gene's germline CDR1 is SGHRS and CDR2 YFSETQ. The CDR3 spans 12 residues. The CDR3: CASSSRGDEQFF. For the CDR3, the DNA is TGCGCCAGCAGCTCCAGGGGGGATGAGCAGTTCTTC.

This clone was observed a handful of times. CDR3 sequence reads: CSVVSGSWTDTQYF. The CDR3 coding sequence is TGCAGCGTAGTTAGCGGGAGTTGGACAGATACGCAGTATTTT. The V call is TRBV29-1, the J call TRBJ2-3, with TRBD2 matching 9 bases. Per germline, CDR1 SQVTM and CDR2 ANQGSEA. V was pared by 6 bases and J by 3 bases, with 7 bases of the junction left unmatched. CDR3 length: 14 residues.

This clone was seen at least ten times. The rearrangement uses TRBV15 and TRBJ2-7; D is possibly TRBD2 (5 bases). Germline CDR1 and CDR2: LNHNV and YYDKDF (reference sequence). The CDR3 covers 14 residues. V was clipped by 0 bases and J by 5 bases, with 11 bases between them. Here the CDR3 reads CATSRDREVNEQYF. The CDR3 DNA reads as TGTGCCACCAGCAGAGATCGGGAAGTCAACGAGCAGTACTTC.

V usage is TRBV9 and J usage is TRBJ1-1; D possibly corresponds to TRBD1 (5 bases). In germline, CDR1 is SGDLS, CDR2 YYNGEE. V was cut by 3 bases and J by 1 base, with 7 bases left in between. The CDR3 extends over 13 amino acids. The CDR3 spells CASSERGNTEAFF. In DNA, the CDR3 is TGTGCCAGCAGCGAGAGGGGGAACACTGAAGCTTTCTTT. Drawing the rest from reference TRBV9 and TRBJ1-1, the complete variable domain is DSGVTQTPKHLITATGQRVTLRCSPRSGDLSVYWYQQSLDQGLQFLIQYYNGEERAKGNILERFSAQQFPDLHSELNLSSLELGDSALYFCASSERGNTEAFFGQGTRLTVV.

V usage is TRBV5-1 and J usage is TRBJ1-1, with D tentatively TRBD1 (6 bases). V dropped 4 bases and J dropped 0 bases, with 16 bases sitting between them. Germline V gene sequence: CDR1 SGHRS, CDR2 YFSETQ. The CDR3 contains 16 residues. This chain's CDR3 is CASSIPQGNMNTEAFF. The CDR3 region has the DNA TGCGCCAGCAGCATACCTCAGGGGAACATGAACACTGAAGCTTTCTTT.

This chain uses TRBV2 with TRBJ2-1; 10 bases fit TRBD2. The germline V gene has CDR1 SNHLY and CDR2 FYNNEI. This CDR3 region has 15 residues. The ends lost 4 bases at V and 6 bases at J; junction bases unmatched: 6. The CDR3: CASSAHPSGSNEQFF. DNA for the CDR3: TGTGCCAGCAGTGCCCATCCTAGCGGGAGCAATGAGCAGTTCTTC.

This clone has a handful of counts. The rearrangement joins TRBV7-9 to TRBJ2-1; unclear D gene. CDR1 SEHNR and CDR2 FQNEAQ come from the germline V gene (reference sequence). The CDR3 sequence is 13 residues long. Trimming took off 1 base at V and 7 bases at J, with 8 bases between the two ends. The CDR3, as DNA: TGTGCCAGCAGCTTAGGTACCGGGAATGAGCAGTTCTTC. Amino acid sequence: CASSLGTGNEQFF.

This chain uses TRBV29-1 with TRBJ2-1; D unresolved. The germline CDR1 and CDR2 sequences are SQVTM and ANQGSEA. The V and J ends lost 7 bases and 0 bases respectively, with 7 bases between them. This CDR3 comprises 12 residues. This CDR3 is CSGQDSYNEQFF. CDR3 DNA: TGCAGCGGACAAGACTCCTACAATGAGCAGTTCTTC.

CDR3 region: CASSVERSSGANVLTF. The CDR3 region has the DNA TGTGCCAGCAGCGTAGAGAGAAGTTCTGGGGCCAACGTCCTGACTTTC. The genes are TRBV9 and TRBJ2-6; D is undetermined. V lost 0 bases, J lost 1 base, and 8 bases lay in between. The germline V gene encodes CDR1 SGDLS and CDR2 YYNGEE. This CDR3 region has 16 residues.

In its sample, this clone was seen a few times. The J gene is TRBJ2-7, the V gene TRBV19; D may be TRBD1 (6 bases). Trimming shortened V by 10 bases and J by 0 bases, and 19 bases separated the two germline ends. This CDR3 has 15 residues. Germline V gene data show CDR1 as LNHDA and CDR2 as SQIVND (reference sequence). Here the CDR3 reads CATEVGQGISYEQYF. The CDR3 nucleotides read TGTGCCACCGAAGTGGGGCAGGGGATCTCCTACGAGCAGTACTTC. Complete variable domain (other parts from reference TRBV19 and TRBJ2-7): DGGITQSPKYLFRKEGQNVTLSCEQNLNHDAMYWYRQDPGQGLRLIYYSQIVNDFQKGDIAEGYSVSREKKESFPLTVTSAQKNPTAFYLCATEVGQGISYEQYFGPGTRLTVT.

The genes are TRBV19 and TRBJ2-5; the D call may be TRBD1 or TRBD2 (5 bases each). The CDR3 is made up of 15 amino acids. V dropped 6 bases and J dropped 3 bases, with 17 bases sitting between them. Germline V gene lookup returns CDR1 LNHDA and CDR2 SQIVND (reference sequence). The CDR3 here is CASRTGADNKETQYF. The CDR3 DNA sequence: TGTGCCAGTAGGACCGGGGCAGACAATAAAGAGACCCAGTACTTC.

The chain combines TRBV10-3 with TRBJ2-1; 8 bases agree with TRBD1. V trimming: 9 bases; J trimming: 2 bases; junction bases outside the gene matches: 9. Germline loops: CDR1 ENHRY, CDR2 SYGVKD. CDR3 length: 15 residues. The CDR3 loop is CAIKEQDRAYNEQFF. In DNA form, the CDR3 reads TGTGCCATAAAAGAGCAGGACAGGGCCTACAATGAGCAGTTCTTC.

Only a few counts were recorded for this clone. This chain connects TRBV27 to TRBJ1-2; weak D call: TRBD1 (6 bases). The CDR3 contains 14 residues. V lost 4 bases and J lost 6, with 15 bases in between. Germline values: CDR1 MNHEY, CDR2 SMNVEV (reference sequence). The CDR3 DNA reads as TGTGCCAGCAGTTCCAGGGGCCCCTTTAATGGCTACACCTTC. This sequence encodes CASSSRGPFNGYTF.

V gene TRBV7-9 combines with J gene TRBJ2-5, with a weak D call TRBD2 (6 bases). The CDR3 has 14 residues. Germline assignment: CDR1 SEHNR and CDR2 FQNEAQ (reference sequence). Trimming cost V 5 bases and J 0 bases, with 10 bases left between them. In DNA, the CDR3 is TGTGCCAGCAGCCCGCGGACTAACCAAGAGACCCAGTACTTC. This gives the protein CASSPRTNQETQYF.

The chain's CDR3 is CASCTGGNYEQYF. The CDR3 region has the DNA TGTGCCAGCTGCACCGGGGGAAACTACGAGCAGTACTTC. The rearrangement links TRBV5-6 to TRBJ2-7; TRBD2 might be the D (6 bases). The CDR3 has 13 amino acids. Germline loops: CDR1 SGHDT, CDR2 YYEEEE. V lost 7 bases, J lost 3 bases, and 14 bases lay in between. The full variable domain, in which reference TRBV5-6 and TRBJ2-7 provide the parts outside the CDR3, is DAGVTQSPTHLIKTRGQQVTLRCSPKSGHDTVSWYQQALGQGPQFIFQYYEEEERQRGNFPDRFSGHQFPNYSSELNVNALLLGDSALYLCASCTGGNYEQYFGPGTRLTVT.